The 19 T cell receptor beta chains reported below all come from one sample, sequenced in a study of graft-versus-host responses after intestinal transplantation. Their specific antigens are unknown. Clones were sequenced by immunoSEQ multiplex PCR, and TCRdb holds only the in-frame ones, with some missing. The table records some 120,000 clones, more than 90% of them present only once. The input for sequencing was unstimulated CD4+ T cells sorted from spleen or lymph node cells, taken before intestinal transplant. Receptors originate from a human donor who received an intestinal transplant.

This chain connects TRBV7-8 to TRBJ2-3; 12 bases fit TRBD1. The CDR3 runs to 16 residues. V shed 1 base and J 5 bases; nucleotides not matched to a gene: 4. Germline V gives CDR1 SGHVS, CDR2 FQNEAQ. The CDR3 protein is CASSLEGQGAGDTQYF. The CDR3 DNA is TGTGCCAGCAGCTTAGAGGGACAGGGGGCAGGAGATACGCAGTATTTT. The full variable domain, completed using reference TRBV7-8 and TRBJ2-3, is GAGVSQSPRYKVAKRGQDVALRCDPISGHVSLFWYQQALGQGPEFLTYFQNEAQLDKSGLPSDRFFAERPEGSVSTLKIQRTQQEDSAVYLCASSLEGQGAGDTQYFGPGTRLTVL.

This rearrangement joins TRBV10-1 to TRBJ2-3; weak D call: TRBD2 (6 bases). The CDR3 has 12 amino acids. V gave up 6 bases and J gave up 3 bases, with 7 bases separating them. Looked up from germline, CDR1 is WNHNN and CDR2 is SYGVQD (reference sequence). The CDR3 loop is CASSGGTDTQYF. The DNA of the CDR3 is TGCGCCAGCAGCGGGGGTACAGATACGCAGTATTTT.

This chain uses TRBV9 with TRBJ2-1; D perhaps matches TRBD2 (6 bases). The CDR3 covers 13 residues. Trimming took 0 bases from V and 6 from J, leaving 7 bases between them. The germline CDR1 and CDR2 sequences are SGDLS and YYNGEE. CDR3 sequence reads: CASSVASVNEQFF. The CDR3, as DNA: TGTGCCAGCAGCGTAGCTAGCGTCAATGAGCAGTTCTTC.

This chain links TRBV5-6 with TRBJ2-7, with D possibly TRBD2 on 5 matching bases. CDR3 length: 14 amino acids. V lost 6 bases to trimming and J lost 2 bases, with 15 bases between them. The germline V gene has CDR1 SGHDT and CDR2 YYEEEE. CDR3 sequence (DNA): TGTGCCAGCACTCGGGGAAGCCTACCCTACGAGCAGTACTTC. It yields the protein CASTRGSLPYEQYF.

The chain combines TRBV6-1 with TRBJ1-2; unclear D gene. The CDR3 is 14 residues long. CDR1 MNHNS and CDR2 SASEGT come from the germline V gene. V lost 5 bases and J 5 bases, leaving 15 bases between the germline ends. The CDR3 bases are TGTGCCAGCAGTCACACGACGGTTTATTATGGCTACACCTTC. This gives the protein CASSHTTVYYGYTF.

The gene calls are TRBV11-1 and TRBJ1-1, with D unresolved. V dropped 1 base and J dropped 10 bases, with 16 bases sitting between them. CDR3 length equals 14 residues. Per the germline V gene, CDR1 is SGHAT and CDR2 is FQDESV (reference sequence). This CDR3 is CASSLEGLAGGAFF. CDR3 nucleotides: TGTGCCAGCAGCTTAGAGGGTCTAGCCGGAGGAGCTTTCTTT.

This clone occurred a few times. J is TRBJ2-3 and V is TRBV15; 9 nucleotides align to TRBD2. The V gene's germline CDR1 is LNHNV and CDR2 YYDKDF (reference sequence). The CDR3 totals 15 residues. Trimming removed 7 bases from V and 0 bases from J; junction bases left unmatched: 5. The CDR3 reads CATNRRGGSTDTQYF. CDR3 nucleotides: TGTGCCACCAACAGGCGGGGGGGTAGCACAGATACGCAGTATTTT.

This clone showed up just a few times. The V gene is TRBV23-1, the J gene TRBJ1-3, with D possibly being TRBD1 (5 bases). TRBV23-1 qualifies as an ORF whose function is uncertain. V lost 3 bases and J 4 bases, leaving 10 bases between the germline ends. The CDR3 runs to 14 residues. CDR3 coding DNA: TGCGCCAGCAGTCAGGGGCCGGGGGGAAACACCATATATTTT. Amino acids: CASSQGPGGNTIYF.

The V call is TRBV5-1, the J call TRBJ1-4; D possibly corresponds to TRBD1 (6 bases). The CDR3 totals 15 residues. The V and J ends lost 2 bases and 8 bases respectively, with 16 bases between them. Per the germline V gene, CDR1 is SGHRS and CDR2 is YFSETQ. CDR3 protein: CASSLSGAENEKLFF. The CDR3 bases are TGCGCCAGCAGCTTATCGGGGGCGGAGAACGAAAAACTGTTTTTT.

CDR3 residues: CASSLGWGTLSEGTEAFF. The CDR3 DNA is TGCGCCAGCAGCTTGGGTTGGGGGACGTTAAGTGAGGGCACTGAAGCTTTCTTT. The chain couples TRBV5-1 to TRBJ1-1; the D gene is possibly TRBD1 (5 bases). The CDR3 has 18 residues. The V end lost 0 bases, the J end lost 4 bases, and 22 bases lay between the germline ends. The germline CDR1 and CDR2 sequences are SGHRS and YFSETQ.

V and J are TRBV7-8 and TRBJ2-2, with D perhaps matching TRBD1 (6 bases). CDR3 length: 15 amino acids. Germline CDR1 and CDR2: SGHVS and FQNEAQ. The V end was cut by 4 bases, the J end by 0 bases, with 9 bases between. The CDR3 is CASSSRTANTGELFF. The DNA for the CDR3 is TGTGCCAGCAGCTCAAGGACAGCGAACACCGGGGAGCTGTTTTTT.

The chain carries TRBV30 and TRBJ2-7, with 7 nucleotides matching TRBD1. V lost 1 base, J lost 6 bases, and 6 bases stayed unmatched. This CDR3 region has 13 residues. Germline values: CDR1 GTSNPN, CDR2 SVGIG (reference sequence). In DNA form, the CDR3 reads TGTGCCTGGAGTGCCGGGACAGCTGGCGAGCAGTACTTC. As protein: CAWSAGTAGEQYF.

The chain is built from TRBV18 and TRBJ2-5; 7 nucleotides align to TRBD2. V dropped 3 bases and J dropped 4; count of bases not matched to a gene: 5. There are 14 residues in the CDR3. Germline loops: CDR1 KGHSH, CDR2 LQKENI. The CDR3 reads CASSPTSQLETQYF. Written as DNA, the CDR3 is TGTGCCAGCTCACCGACTAGCCAGTTAGAGACCCAGTACTTC.

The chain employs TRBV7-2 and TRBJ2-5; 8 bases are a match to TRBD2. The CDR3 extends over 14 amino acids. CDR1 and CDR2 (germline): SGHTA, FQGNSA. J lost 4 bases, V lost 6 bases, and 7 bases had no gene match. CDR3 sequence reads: CASRKTSVLETQYF. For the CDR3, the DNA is TGTGCCAGCAGAAAGACTAGCGTTTTAGAGACCCAGTACTTC.

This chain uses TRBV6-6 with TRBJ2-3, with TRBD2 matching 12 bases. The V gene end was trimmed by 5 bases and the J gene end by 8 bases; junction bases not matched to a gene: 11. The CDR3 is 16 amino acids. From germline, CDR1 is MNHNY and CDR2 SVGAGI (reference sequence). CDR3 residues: CASSPLAGGLVVTQYF. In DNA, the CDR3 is TGTGCCAGCAGTCCACTAGCGGGGGGTCTAGTGGTTACGCAGTATTTT.

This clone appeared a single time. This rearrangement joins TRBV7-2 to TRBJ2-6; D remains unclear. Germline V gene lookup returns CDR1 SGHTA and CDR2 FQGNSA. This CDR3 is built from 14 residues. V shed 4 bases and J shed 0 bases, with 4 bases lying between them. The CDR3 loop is CASSSISGANVLTF. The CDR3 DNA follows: TGTGCCAGCAGCTCGATCTCTGGGGCCAACGTCCTGACTTTC.

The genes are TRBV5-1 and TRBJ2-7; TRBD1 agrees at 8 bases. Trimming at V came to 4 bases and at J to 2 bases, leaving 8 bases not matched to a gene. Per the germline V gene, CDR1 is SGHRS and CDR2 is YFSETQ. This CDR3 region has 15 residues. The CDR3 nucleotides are TGCGCCAGCAGCAAAGCCGGGACAGGTCCCTACGAGCAGTACTTC. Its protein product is CASSKAGTGPYEQYF. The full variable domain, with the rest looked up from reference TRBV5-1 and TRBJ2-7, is KAGVTQTPRYLIKTRGQQVTLSCSPISGHRSVSWYQQTPGQGLQFLFEYFSETQRNKGNFPGRFSGRQFSNSRSEMNVSTLELGDSALYLCASSKAGTGPYEQYFGPGTRLTVT.

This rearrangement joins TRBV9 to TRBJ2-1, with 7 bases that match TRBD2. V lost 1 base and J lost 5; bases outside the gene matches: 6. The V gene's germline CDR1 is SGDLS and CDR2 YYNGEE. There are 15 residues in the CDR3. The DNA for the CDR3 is TGTGCCAGCAGCGTACTCGGGACTATACACAATGAGCAGTTCTTC. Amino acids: CASSVLGTIHNEQFF.

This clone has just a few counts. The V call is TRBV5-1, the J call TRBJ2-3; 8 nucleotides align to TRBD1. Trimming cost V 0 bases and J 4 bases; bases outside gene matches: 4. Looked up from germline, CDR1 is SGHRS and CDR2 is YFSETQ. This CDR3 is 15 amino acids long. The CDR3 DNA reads TGCGCCAGCAGCTTGGGACAGGGGATGCCAGATACGCAGTATTTT. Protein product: CASSLGQGMPDTQYF.